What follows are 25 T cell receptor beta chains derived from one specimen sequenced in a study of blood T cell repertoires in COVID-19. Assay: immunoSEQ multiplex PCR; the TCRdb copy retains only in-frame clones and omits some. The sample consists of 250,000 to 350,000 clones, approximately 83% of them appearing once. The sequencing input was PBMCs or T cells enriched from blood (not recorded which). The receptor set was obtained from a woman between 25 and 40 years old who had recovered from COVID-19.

The CDR3 sequence is CASSLVGTGPANVLTF. CDR3 nucleotide sequence: TGTGCCAGCAGCTTAGTTGGTACAGGTCCGGCCAACGTCCTGACTTTC. The rearrangement joins TRBV11-2 to TRBJ2-6, with a possible D match to TRBD1 (5 bases). The germline V and J ends were trimmed by 1 base and 6 bases, with 13 bases remaining between them. Germline assignment: CDR1 SGHAT and CDR2 FQNNGV. This CDR3 has 16 residues.

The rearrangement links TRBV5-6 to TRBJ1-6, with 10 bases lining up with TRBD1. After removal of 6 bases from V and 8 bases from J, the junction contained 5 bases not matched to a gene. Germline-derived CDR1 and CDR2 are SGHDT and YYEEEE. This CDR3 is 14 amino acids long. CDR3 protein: CASNRDRGDSPLHF. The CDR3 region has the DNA TGTGCCAGCAACAGGGACAGGGGTGATTCACCCCTCCACTTT.

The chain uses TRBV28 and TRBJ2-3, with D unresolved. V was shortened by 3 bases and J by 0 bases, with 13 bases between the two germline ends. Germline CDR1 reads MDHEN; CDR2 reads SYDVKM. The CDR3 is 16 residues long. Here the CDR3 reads CASSLGGLLSTDTQYF. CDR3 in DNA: TGTGCCAGCAGTTTGGGTGGGCTACTTAGCACAGATACGCAGTATTTT.

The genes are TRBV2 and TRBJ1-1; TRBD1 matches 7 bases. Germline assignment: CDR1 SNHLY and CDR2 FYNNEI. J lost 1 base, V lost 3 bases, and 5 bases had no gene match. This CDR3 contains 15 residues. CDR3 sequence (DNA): TGTGCCAGCAGTGACACAAGGGACAGGAACACTGAAGCTTTCTTT. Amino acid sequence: CASSDTRDRNTEAFF.

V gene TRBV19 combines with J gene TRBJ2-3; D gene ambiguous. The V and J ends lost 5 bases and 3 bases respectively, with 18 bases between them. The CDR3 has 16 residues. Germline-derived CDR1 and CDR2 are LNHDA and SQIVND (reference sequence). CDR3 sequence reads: CASSEPEQRWTDTQYF. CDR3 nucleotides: TGTGCCAGTAGTGAGCCAGAGCAGAGGTGGACAGATACGCAGTATTTT.

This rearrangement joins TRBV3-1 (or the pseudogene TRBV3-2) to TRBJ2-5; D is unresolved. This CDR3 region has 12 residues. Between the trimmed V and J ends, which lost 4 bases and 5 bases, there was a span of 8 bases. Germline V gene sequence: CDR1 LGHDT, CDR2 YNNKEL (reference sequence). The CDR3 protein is CASSPQRETQYF. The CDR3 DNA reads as TGTGCCAGCAGCCCTCAGAGGGAGACCCAGTACTTC.

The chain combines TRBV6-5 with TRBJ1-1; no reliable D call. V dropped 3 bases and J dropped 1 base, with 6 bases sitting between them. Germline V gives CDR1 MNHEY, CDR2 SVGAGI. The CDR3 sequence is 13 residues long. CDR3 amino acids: CASSYGQNTEAFF. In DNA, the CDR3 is TGTGCCAGCAGTTATGGGCAGAACACTGAAGCTTTCTTT.

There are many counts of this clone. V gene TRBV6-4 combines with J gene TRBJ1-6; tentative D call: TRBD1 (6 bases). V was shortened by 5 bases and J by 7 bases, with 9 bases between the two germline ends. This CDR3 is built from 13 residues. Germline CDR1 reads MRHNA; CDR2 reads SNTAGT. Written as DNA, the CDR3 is TGTGCCAGCAGTACAGGGTCGAATTCACCCCTCCACTTT. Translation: CASSTGSNSPLHF.

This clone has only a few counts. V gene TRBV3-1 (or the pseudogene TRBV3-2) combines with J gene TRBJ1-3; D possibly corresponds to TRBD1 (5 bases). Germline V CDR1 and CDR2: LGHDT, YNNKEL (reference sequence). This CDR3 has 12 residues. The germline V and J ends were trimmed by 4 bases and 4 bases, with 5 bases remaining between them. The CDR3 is CASSRQGNTIYF. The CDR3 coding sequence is TGTGCCAGCAGCCGACAGGGAAACACCATATATTTT.

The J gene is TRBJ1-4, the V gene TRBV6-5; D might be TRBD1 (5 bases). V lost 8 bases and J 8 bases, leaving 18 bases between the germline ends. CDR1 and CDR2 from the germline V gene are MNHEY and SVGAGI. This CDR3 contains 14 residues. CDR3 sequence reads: CASSPGLHREKLFF. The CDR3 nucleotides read TGTGCCAGCTCCCCGGGACTTCACCGCGAAAAACTGTTTTTT.

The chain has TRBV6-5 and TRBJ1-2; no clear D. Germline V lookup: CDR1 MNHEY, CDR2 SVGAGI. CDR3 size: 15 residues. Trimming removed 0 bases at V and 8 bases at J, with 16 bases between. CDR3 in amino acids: CASSYSIPGERGYTF. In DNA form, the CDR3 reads TGTGCCAGCAGTTACTCGATCCCCGGGGAACGGGGCTACACCTTC.

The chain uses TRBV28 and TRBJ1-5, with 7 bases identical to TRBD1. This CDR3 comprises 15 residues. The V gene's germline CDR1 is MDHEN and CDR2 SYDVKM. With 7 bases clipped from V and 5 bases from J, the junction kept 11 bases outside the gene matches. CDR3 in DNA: TGTGCCAGCACCCGGCCCGGGACAGCATATCAGCCCCAGCATTTT. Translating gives CASTRPGTAYQPQHF.

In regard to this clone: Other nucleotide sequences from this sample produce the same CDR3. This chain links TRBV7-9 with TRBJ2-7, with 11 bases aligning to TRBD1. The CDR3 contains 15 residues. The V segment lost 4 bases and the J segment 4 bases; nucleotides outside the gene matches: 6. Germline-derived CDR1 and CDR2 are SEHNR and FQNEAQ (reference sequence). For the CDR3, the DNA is TGTGCCAGCAGCTCAGGGACAGGGGGGGCGTACGAGCAGTACTTC. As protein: CASSSGTGGAYEQYF.

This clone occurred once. The CDR3 here is CASTTRAMSSYEQYF. The DNA for the CDR3 is TGTGCCAGCACCACGAGAGCGATGAGCTCCTACGAGCAGTACTTC. The chain is built from TRBV2 and TRBJ2-7; D unclear. With 7 bases removed from V and 0 bases from J, the gap between germline ends came to 16 bases. The CDR3 totals 15 residues. Germline V gives CDR1 SNHLY, CDR2 FYNNEI. The whole variable domain, remainder taken from reference TRBV2 and TRBJ2-7, is EPEVTQTPSHQVTQMGQEVILRCVPISNHLYFYWYRQILGQKVEFLVSFYNNEISEKSEIFDDQFSVERPDGSNFTLKIRSTKLEDSAMYFCASTTRAMSSYEQYFGPGTRLTVT.

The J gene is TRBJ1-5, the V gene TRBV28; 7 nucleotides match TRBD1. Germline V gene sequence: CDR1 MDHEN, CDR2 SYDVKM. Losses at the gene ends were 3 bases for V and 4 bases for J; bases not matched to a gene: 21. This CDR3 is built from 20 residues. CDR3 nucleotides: TGTGCCAGCAGTTTGTGGACGATGAGGACCGGCAGGGGGAGGAATCAGCCCCAGCATTTT. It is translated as CASSLWTMRTGRGRNQPQHF.

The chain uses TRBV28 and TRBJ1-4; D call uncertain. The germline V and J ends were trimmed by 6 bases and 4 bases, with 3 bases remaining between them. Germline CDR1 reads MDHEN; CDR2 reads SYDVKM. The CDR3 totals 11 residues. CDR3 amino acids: CASSHNEKLFF. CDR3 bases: TGTGCCAGCAGCCATAATGAAAAACTGTTTTTT. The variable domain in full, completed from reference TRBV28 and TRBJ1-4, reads DVKVTQSSRYLVKRTGEKVFLECVQDMDHENMFWYRQDPGLGLRLIYFSYDVKMKEKGDIPEGYSVSREKKERFSLILESASTNQTSMYLCASSHNEKLFFGSGTQLSVL.

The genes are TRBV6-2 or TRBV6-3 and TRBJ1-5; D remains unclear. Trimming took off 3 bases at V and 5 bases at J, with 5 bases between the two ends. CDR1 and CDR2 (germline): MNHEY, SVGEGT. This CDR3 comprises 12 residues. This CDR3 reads CASSYQDQPQHF. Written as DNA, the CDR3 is TGTGCCAGCAGTTATCAGGATCAGCCCCAGCATTTT.

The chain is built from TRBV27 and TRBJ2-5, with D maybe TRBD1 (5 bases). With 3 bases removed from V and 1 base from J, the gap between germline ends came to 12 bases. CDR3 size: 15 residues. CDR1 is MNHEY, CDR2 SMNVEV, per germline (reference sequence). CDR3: CASSFLRQRQETQYF. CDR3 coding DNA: TGTGCCAGCAGTTTCCTCCGACAGCGCCAAGAGACCCAGTACTTC.

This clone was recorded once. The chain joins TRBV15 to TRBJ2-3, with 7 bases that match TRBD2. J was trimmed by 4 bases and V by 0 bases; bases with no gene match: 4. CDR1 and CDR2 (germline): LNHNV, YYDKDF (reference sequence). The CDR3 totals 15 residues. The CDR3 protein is CATSRDGAGADTQYF. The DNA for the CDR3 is TGTGCCACCAGCAGAGATGGTGCGGGGGCAGATACGCAGTATTTT. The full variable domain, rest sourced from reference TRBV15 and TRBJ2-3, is DAMVIQNPRYQVTQFGKPVTLSCSQTLNHNVMYWYQQKSSQAPKLLFHYYDKDFNNEADTPDNFQSRRPNTSFCFLDIRSPGLGDTAMYLCATSRDGAGADTQYFGPGTRLTVL.

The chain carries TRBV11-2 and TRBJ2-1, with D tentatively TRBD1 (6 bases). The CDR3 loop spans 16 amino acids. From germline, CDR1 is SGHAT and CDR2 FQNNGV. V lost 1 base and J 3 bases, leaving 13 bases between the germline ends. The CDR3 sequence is CASSLGRTDLYNEQFF. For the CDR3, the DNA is TGTGCCAGCAGCTTAGGGAGGACAGACCTCTACAATGAGCAGTTCTTC.

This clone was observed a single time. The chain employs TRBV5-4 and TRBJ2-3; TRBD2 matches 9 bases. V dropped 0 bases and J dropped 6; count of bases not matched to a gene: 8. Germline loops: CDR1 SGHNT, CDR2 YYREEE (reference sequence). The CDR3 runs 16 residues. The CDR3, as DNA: TGTGCCAGCAGCTTGGGACTAGCGGCCCCGAGGGATACGCAGTATTTT. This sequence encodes CASSLGLAAPRDTQYF.

The CDR3 spells CASSRGQGYDDYGYTF. In nucleotides, the CDR3 is TGTGCCAGCTCAAGGGGACAGGGATACGATGACTATGGCTACACCTTC. The chain couples TRBV18 to TRBJ1-2; 9 bases line up with TRBD1. This CDR3 is 16 amino acids long. Germline CDR1 and CDR2: KGHSH and LQKENI. Unmatched junction bases numbered 10, after V lost 5 bases and J lost 3 bases.

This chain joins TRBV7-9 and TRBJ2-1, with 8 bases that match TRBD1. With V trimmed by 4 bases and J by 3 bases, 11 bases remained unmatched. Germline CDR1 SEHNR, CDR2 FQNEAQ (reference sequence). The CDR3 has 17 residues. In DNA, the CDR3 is TGTGCCAGCAGCTCACACCTACTTGACAGGGGCTACAATGAGCAGTTCTTC. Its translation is CASSSHLLDRGYNEQFF.

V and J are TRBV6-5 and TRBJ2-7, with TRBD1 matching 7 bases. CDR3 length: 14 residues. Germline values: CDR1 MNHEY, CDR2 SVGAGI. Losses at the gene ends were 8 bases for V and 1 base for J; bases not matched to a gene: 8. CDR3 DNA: TGTGCCAGCGGAAAAAGGGACAGTTCCTACGAGCAGTACTTC. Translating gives CASGKRDSSYEQYF.

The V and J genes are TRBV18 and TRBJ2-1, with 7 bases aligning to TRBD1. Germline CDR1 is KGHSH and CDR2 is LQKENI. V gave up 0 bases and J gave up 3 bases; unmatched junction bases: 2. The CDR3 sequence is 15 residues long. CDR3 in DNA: TGTGCCAGCTCACCACCCGGGACAGTCTACAATGAGCAGTTCTTC. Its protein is CASSPPGTVYNEQFF.